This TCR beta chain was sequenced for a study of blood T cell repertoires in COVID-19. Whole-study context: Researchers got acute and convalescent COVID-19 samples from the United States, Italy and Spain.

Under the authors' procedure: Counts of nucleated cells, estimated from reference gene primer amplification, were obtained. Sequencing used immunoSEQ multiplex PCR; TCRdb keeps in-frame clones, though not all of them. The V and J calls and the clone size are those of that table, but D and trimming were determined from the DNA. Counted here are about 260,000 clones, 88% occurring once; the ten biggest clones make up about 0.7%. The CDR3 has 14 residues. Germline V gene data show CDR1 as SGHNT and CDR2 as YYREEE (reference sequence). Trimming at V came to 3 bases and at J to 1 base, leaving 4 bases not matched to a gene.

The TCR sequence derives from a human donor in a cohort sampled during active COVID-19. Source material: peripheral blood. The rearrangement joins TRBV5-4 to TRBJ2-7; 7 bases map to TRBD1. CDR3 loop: CASSYRDRSYEQYF. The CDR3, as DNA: TGTGCCAGCAGCTATAGGGACAGATCCTACGAGCAGTACTTC.